This is a list of T cell receptor beta chains from one sample in a study of early T cells in non-severe SARS-CoV-2 infection. In TCRdb, the 5' RACE reads were re-called with MiXCR into one record per CDR3 protein. The sample includes tens of thousands of distinct CDR3 sequences, about 13% of them seen just once. The material sequenced was whole blood. The receptors come from an adult who was a healthcare worker with PCR-confirmed SARS-CoV-2 infection or an uninfected control (not recorded which). Both conserved end residues are part of each CDR3. A D gene is named only where the DNA matches it firmly. Not every row has a clone size; where given, it reads once, few, many or a size class.

>TRBV5-1|TRBJ2-2|many|-
TGCGCCAGCAGCCTCGAGTCCCACACCGGGGAGCTGTTTTTT
CASSLESHTGELFF
>TRBV18|TRBJ2-1|-|TRBD2
TGTGCCAGCTCACCAGGGACTAGCCCCGCTCACAATGAGCAGTTCTTC
CASSPGTSPAHNEQFF
>TRBV28|TRBJ2-7|many|-
TGTGCCAGCAGCCCGGAACTAGAGAGCAGCTACGAGCAGTACTTC
CASSPELESSYEQYF
>TRBV20-1|TRBJ2-7|many|-
TGCAGTGCTAGAATCGCGCCGCGGGAGCAGTACTTC
CSARIAPREQYF
>TRBV9|TRBJ1-6|few|-
TGTGCCAGCAGCGTAGGGGACGGGGATTCACCCCTCCACTTT
CASSVGDGDSPLHF
>TRBV10-3|TRBJ1-4|few|-
TGTGCCATCAGTGAGTCTAACACAGGGAGAGATGAAAAACTGTTTTTT
CAISESNTGRDEKLFF
>TRBV28|TRBJ2-5|many|TRBD2
TGTGCCAGCAGTTTCTTGGCGGGGGATTTCCAAGAGACCCAGTACTTC
CASSFLAGDFQETQYF
>TRBV11-2|TRBJ2-1|-|-
TGTGCCAGCAGCCGAACTGGGCCCGATGAGCAGTTCTTC
CASSRTGPDEQFF
>TRBV7-2|TRBJ1-5|-|-
TGTGCCAGCAGCTTAGTTAATCAGCCCCAGCATTTT
CASSLVNQPQHF
>TRBV27|TRBJ1-6|-|-
TGTGCCAGCAGCATAGGGCCAGCCACAAATTCACCCCTCCACTTT
CASSIGPATNSPLHF
>TRBV27|TRBJ1-1|many|TRBD1
TGTGCCAGCAGTCACGGACAGGGTAAGACTGAAGCTTTCTTT
CASSHGQGKTEAFF
>TRBV5-1|TRBJ2-7|many|TRBD2
TGCGCCAGCAGCTTGGAGAGACAGGGACTAGCGGATGAGCAGTACTTC
CASSLERQGLADEQYF
>TRBV29-1|TRBJ2-7|many|TRBD1
TGCAGCGTAGGGACAGGGTCCTACGAGCAGTACTTC
CSVGTGSYEQYF
>TRBV11-2|TRBJ2-7|few|TRBD2
TGTGCCAGCAGCCCCTCACTAGCGGTCGAGCAGTACTTC
CASSPSLAVEQYF
>TRBV7-3|TRBJ1-2|many|TRBD1
TGTGCCAGCAGCCCTGACAGGGGTTTAGGTGGCTACACCTTC
CASSPDRGLGGYTF
>TRBV29-1|TRBJ1-2|-|TRBD1
TGCAGCACTGAGACAGGGTTTGGGGGCTACACCTTC
CSTETGFGGYTF
>TRBV29-1|TRBJ2-1|many|TRBD2
TGCAGCGTTCGGACTAGCGGGTTTAACAATGAGCAGTTCTTC
CSVRTSGFNNEQFF
>TRBV6-6|TRBJ2-1|many|TRBD2
TGTGCCAGCAGTTACTGGGCGGGAGAGGGCAATGAGCAGTTCTTC
CASSYWAGEGNEQFF
>TRBV7-2|TRBJ2-1|few|-
TGTGCCAGCAGCCCCCTGTCCGGTCCGCTGAGGGGTGAGCAGTTCTTC
CASSPLSGPLRGEQFF
>TRBV29-1|TRBJ1-1|many|-
TGCAGCGTTGCATTAGGGGTGTACACTGAAGCTTTCTTT
CSVALGVYTEAFF
>TRBV28|TRBJ2-3|-|-
TGTGCCAGCAGTTTTGGAGGGGCGGATACGCAGTATTTT
CASSFGGADTQYF
>TRBV15|TRBJ1-1|few|-
TGTGCCACCAGCGCAAGGGGAGACACTGAAGCTTTCTTT
CATSARGDTEAFF
>TRBV4-2|TRBJ2-3|few|TRBD2
TGTGCCAGCAGCCAAGGGACTAGCCAACCTAGCACAGATACGCAGTATTTT
CASSQGTSQPSTDTQYF
>TRBV7-9|TRBJ2-5|few|-
TGTGCCAGCAGCTTATCAGGACTCGCTGAGACCCAGTACTTC
CASSLSGLAETQYF
>TRBV6-4|TRBJ2-2|many|-
TGTGCCACTCGGGGCCAAAACACCGGGGAGCTGTTTTTT
CATRGQNTGELFF
>TRBV2|TRBJ2-2|-|-
TGTGCCAGCAGCGTTCATAGGAACACCGGGGAGCTGTTTTTT
CASSVHRNTGELFF
>TRBV6-1|TRBJ2-3|-|TRBD2
TGTGCCACCCATAGACTAGCAGGCACAGATACGCAGTATTTT
CATHRLAGTDTQYF
>TRBV6-5|TRBJ1-1|-|-
TGTGCCAGCAGGCCCCCGACGAGGGCTGAAGCTTTCTTT
CASRPPTRAEAFF